This T cell receptor (beta chain) derives from a study of CD8 T cells in ankylosing spondylitis. Study-wide results and limits: There was a TCR beta motif, made of 7 to 9 highly homologous variants, that appeared characteristic of ankylosing spondylitis blood.

Scientists made TCR beta libraries using quantitative 5'-RACE with molecular barcodes. TCRdb reprocessed the 5' RACE reads via MiXCR and lists one record per CDR3 protein. This table has about 800,000 distinct CDR3 sequences, roughly 10% appearing once. J lost 4 bases, V lost 6 bases, and 5 bases had no gene match. Germline V gene sequence: CDR1 DFQATT, CDR2 SNEGSKA (reference sequence). This CDR3 has 13 residues. The sample holds a few counts of this clonotype. Its specificity is unknown. The chain recombines TRBV20-1 with TRBJ1-2, with 10 bases matching TRBD1. The specimen sequenced was blood, either unsorted or a sorted T cell fraction (not recorded which). The TCR was taken from a male donor with ankylosing spondylitis. CDR3 region: CSAPTGGGYGYTF. CDR3 DNA: TGCAGTGCGCCGACAGGGGGCGGCTATGGCTACACCTTC.